This TCR beta chain was found in a study of T cell responses to AZD1222 COVID-19 vaccine. Notes on the study in general: As reported, nearly half of all spike-specific TCRs target variant regions that are unmutated.

Generated by immunoSEQ multiplex PCR, the TCRdb table keeps only in-frame clones and is missing some. Altogether over 60,000 clones are present, roughly 80% being singletons, with the ten largest covering more than 13%. Regarding this clone: Its cognate antigen is unknown.

CDR3 length equals 13 residues. Trimming removed 4 bases at V and 17 bases at J, with 19 bases between. Germline V gene lookup returns CDR1 SGHTS and CDR2 YDEGEE. This TCR came from an adult who received the AZD1222 COVID-19 vaccine. V usage is TRBV5-8 and J usage is TRBJ1-6, with D possibly matching TRBD1 (5 bases). The sample here was peripheral blood, taken 28 days after the second AZD1222 dose. In DNA, the CDR3 is TGTGCCAGCAGCCTCCTCGGGGCTCTCTGGGTCCACTTT. This translates into CASSLLGALWVHF. The full variable domain, in which reference TRBV5-8 and TRBJ1-6 provide the parts outside the CDR3, is EAGVTQSPTHLIKTRGQQATLRCSPISGHTSVYWYQQALGLGLQFLLWYDEGEERNRGNFPPRFSGRQFPNYSSELNVNALELEDSALYLCASSLLGALWVHFGNGTRLTVT.